This entry lists 18 T cell receptor beta chains sequenced from one sample in a study of T-cell memory formation after mild COVID-19. From the 5' RACE reads, TCRdb called clonotypes with MiXCR, one entry per CDR3 protein. The sample has approximately 350,000 distinct CDR3 sequences; 25% to 30% are singletons. Sequencing was done on a sample of PBMCs or a T cell subset sorted from them (not recorded which). The receptors derive from an adult woman who had mild COVID-19 (a few samples of this study predate the infection). Cell type and time point are not known.

The chain employs TRBV29-1 and TRBJ2-2; 7 positions agree with TRBD2. Germline values: CDR1 SQVTM, CDR2 ANQGSEA. Trimming cost V 4 bases and J 5 bases; bases outside gene matches: 7. The CDR3 contains 14 residues. This CDR3 is CSVGGGRTTGELFF. The CDR3 region has the DNA TGCAGCGTTGGGGGAGGGAGAACAACCGGGGAGCTGTTTTTT.

In its sample, this clonotype was seen a few times. The chain links TRBV12-3 or TRBV12-4 to TRBJ1-2; D might be TRBD1 (5 bases). The germline V and J ends were trimmed by 3 bases and 3 bases, with 17 bases remaining between them. This CDR3 contains 16 residues. The CDR3 DNA follows: TGTGCCAGCAGTTTGGGGCCCGGCAGGTTAGACTATGGCTACACCTTC. This gives the protein CASSLGPGRLDYGYTF.

The rearrangement links TRBV5-5 to TRBJ1-1; TRBD1 is a possible D gene (5 bases). This CDR3 is 15 amino acids long. V was shortened by 5 bases and J by 1 base, with 15 bases between the two germline ends. Germline V gives CDR1 SGHKS, CDR2 YYEKEE (reference sequence). CDR3 in amino acids: CASRTDLQGNTEAFF. The CDR3 nucleotides are TGTGCCAGCAGAACGGATCTCCAGGGGAACACTGAAGCTTTCTTT.

This clonotype was found a few times. The chain recombines TRBV30 with TRBJ2-1; no firm D call. Trimming removed 2 bases at V and 16 bases at J, with 18 bases between. The length of the CDR3 is 12 residues. CDR1 is GTSNPN and CDR2 is SVGIG in the germline V gene (reference sequence). As DNA, the CDR3 is TGTGCCTGGAGTTCCCGACACTCAGGTCGATTCTTC. Amino acid sequence: CAWSSRHSGRFF.

The V and J genes are TRBV4-2 and TRBJ1-1; a weak D match, TRBD1 (5 bases). The CDR3 contains 17 residues. The germline CDR1 and CDR2 sequences are LGHNA and YNFKEQ. Deletions cut 0 bases from V and 0 bases from J, with 14 bases between. The chain's CDR3 is CASSQDGAGALNTEAFF. Here the CDR3 DNA reads TGTGCCAGCAGCCAAGATGGTGCCGGGGCCCTGAACACTGAAGCTTTCTTT.

The chain employs TRBV30 and TRBJ2-6; the D gene could be TRBD1 or TRBD2 (5 bases each). V dropped 5 bases and J dropped 1 base, with 9 bases sitting between them. Germline CDR1 GTSNPN, CDR2 SVGIG (reference sequence). CDR3 length equals 14 residues. Written as DNA, the CDR3 is TGTGCCTGGGATGGGGGTTCTGGGGCCAACGTCCTGACTTTC. This codes for CAWDGGSGANVLTF.

This clonotype was detected a few times. The chain combines TRBV2 with TRBJ2-1; D unclear. The CDR3 covers 13 residues. CDR1 is SNHLY and CDR2 is FYNNEI in the germline V gene. V gave up 8 bases and J gave up 1 base, with 9 bases separating them. The CDR3 coding sequence is TGTGCCAGCCAGTGGAGATCCTACAATGAGCAGTTCTTC. Residues: CASQWRSYNEQFF.

This clonotype was observed a few times. J is TRBJ2-2 and V is TRBV9; no firm D call. The CDR3 has 14 amino acids. The germline gives CDR1 SGDLS, CDR2 YYNGEE. V gave up 3 bases and J gave up 1 base, with 7 bases separating them. DNA for the CDR3: TGTGCCAGCAGCGCCTACGGGAACACCGGGGAGCTGTTTTTT. Protein: CASSAYGNTGELFF.

This clonotype has more than one count but fewer than ten. The rearrangement joins TRBV6-2 or TRBV6-3 to TRBJ2-7; possible D gene TRBD1, 6 bases. Trimming took off 6 bases at V and 3 bases at J, with 18 bases between the two ends. CDR3 size: 15 residues. Germline CDR1 and CDR2: MNHEY and SVGEGT. In DNA form, the CDR3 reads TGTGCCAGCAGACCGACAGGCGTGACCTACTACGAGCAGTACTTC. As protein: CASRPTGVTYYEQYF.

The table lists this clonotype with a few counts. The rearrangement joins TRBV7-9 to TRBJ2-7; D not certain. In germline, CDR1 is SEHNR, CDR2 FQNEAQ (reference sequence). The CDR3 spans 12 residues. The V gene lost 3 bases and the J gene lost 5 bases, with 8 bases spanning the gap. The CDR3: CASSLGLNEQYF. The DNA of the CDR3 is TGTGCCAGCAGCTTGGGTTTAAACGAGCAGTACTTC.

This clonotype has more than one count but fewer than ten. The chain has TRBV24-1 and TRBJ2-3; 10 nucleotides line up with TRBD2. Germline V CDR1 and CDR2: KGHDR, SFDVKD. Trimming cost V 4 bases and J 5 bases; bases outside gene matches: 8. The CDR3 spans 16 residues. The CDR3 DNA sequence: TGTGCCACCAGTGAGCCCTCTAGCGGGAGAGGAGATACGCAGTATTTT. Translated: CATSEPSSGRGDTQYF.

The gene calls are TRBV6-5 and TRBJ2-2; D tentatively reads TRBD1 or TRBD2 (5 bases each). Trimming shortened V by 6 bases and J by 3 bases, and 23 bases separated the two germline ends. The germline gives CDR1 MNHEY, CDR2 SVGAGI. This CDR3 has 18 residues. CDR3 in amino acids: CASRDSYTWDGDTGELFF. The CDR3 DNA reads as TGTGCCAGCAGGGACTCATATACCTGGGACGGAGACACCGGGGAGCTGTTTTTT.

The rearrangement joins TRBV12-3 or TRBV12-4 to TRBJ2-3; D uncertain. This CDR3 contains 17 residues. Trimming left V 3 bases short and J 1 base short, with 17 bases between. The CDR3: CASSFDFSFGGTDTQYF. The CDR3 DNA reads as TGTGCCAGCAGTTTTGATTTTAGCTTTGGGGGCACAGATACGCAGTATTTT.

V usage is TRBV20-1 and J usage is TRBJ1-6; 7 bases are a match to TRBD1. Looked up from germline, CDR1 is DFQATT and CDR2 is SNEGSKA (reference sequence). The CDR3 runs to 16 residues. The J segment lost 9 bases and the V segment lost 2 bases, leaving 13 bases of the junction unmatched. CDR3 sequence (DNA): TGCAGTGCTAGATCGACGCACAGGGGCCAGGGTTCACCCCTCCACTTT. Translating it yields CSARSTHRGQGSPLHF.

CDR3 DNA sequence: TGTGCCAGTGATAGCCGGGACAGATACTTCTTC. Amino acid sequence: CASDSRDRYFF. The chain uses TRBV6-1 and TRBJ2-1; 7 nucleotides line up with TRBD1. The CDR3 spans 11 residues. The germline CDR1 and CDR2 sequences are MNHNS and SASEGT. Germline trimming cut 9 bases from V and 16 bases from J; bases unmatched to any gene: 12.

The J gene is TRBJ1-1, the V gene TRBV7-2; D gene uncertain. The V end lost 0 bases, the J end lost 1 base, and 6 bases lay between the germline ends. This CDR3 contains 14 residues. CDR1 SGHTA and CDR2 FQGNSA come from the germline V gene. Written as DNA, the CDR3 is TGTGCCAGCAGCTTAGCGTGGGAGAACACTGAAGCTTTCTTT. Protein product: CASSLAWENTEAFF.

The gene calls are TRBV7-2 and TRBJ1-2; D is ambiguous. The CDR3 consists of 16 residues. The germline V and J ends were trimmed by 5 bases and 0 bases, with 16 bases remaining between them. CDR1 SGHTA and CDR2 FQGNSA come from the germline V gene. CDR3 in amino acids: CASSPEDIATNYGYTF. The CDR3 DNA sequence: TGTGCCAGCAGCCCGGAAGACATTGCGACTAACTATGGCTACACCTTC.

At least ten counts were recorded for this clonotype. The rearrangement uses TRBV18 and TRBJ2-3, with D perhaps being TRBD1 or TRBD2 (6 bases each). The CDR3 runs 15 residues. V shed 3 bases and J shed 3 bases, with 13 bases lying between them. Germline CDR1 and CDR2: KGHSH and LQKENI. The CDR3 sequence is CASSPGGRTTDTQYF. The CDR3 DNA reads as TGTGCCAGCTCACCGGGGGGCAGGACGACAGATACGCAGTATTTT. The variable domain in full, completed from reference TRBV18 and TRBJ2-3, reads NAGVMQNPRHLVRRRGQEARLRCSPMKGHSHVYWYRQLPEEGLKFMVYLQKENIIDESGMPKERFSAEFPKEGPSILRIQQVVRGDSAAYFCASSPGGRTTDTQYFGPGTRLTVL.